This is a list of T cell receptor beta chains from one sample in a study of beta chain features in type 1 diabetes. Sequenced by immunoSEQ multiplex PCR; TCRdb stores in-frame clones only, minus some. The sample includes hundreds of thousands of clones, around 15% of them seen just once. Material for sequencing was naive CD4+ T cells from blood. The receptors originated from a man aged 18 to 29 in good health. The CDR3 runs from the conserved cysteine through the conserved F or W. The D gene is left open where the match is weak. Clone size appears in some rows only: once, few, many, or a class for an expanded clone.

>NA|TRBV27|NA|TRBJ1-4
CASSPPGRGGKLFF
TGTGCCAGCAGTCCCCCGGGGCGCGGTGGAAAACTGTTTTTT
>few|TRBV28|TRBD1|TRBJ1-2
CASSLGQGGYGYTF
TGTGCCAGCAGTTTGGGACAGGGGGGTTATGGCTACACCTTC
>NA|TRBV28|TRBD2|TRBJ2-5
CASSFLAGGQETQYF
TGTGCCAGCAGCTTTCTAGCGGGGGGGCAAGAGACCCAGTACTTC
>few|TRBV19|NA|TRBJ2-2
CASSITRKTGELFF
TGTGCCAGTAGTATAACGAGGAAGACCGGGGAGCTGTTTTTT
>few|TRBV19|NA|TRBJ1-1
CASSTVGNTEAFF
TGTGCCAGTAGTACGGTAGGCAACACTGAAGCTTTCTTT
>NA|TRBV28|NA|TRBJ1-2
CASSQNMGGDYGYTF
TGTGCCAGCAGCCAAAACATGGGGGGCGACTATGGCTACACCTTC
>NA|TRBV29-1|NA|TRBJ2-1
CSVTETREQFF
TGCAGCGTTACAGAGACCCGCGAGCAGTTCTTC
>few|TRBV4-2|NA|TRBJ1-4
CASSSESGAGNEKLFF
TGTGCCAGCAGCAGCGAATCCGGGGCGGGTAATGAAAAACTGTTTTTT
>NA|TRBV9|TRBD2|TRBJ2-1
CASSVEPGGEQFF
TGTGCCAGCAGCGTAGAACCGGGAGGTGAGCAGTTCTTC
>few|TRBV28|NA|TRBJ1-6
CASAQGSYNSPLHF
TGTGCCAGCGCACAGGGTTCCTATAATTCACCCCTCCACTTT
>few|TRBV2|NA|TRBJ1-1
CASSEVSDTEAFF
TGTGCCAGCAGTGAAGTAAGCGACACTGAAGCTTTCTTT
>NA|TRBV10-3|NA|TRBJ1-5
CAISEGGQPQHF
TGTGCCATCAGTGAGGGGGGGCAGCCCCAGCATTTT
>few|TRBV7-9|NA|TRBJ2-1
CASSLGALGDEQFF
TGTGCCAGCAGCTTAGGGGCCCTGGGGGATGAGCAGTTCTTC
>NA|TRBV4-2|NA|TRBJ2-5
CASSREQGETQYF
TGTGCCAGCAGCCGTGAACAGGGAGAGACCCAGTACTTC
>few|TRBV7-2|TRBD2|TRBJ2-5
CASSPGTSGGQETQYF
TGTGCCAGCAGCCCCGGGACTAGCGGGGGACAAGAGACCCAGTACTTC
>NA|TRBV28|TRBD2|TRBJ2-2
CASSRIAGGQTGELFF
TGTGCCAGCAGTCGTATAGCGGGAGGGCAAACCGGGGAGCTGTTTTTT